This TCR beta chain derives from a study of T-cell memory formation after mild COVID-19. The overall study: The TCR clusters were mostly specific to one donor.

As to this clonotype: Its antigen remains unidentified.

General study points: Clones contracting over day 15 to 85 were CD4/CD8 balanced, with later expanders leaning CD4+. CD4+ contracting clones were mainly CM and EM; CD8+ ones, EMRA.

The CDR3 consists of 14 residues. V was trimmed by 7 bases and J by 0 bases, leaving 10 bases between them. MiXCR, run by TCRdb on the 5' RACE reads, gives a single entry per CDR3 protein. The table records some 450,000 distinct CDR3 sequences, around 18% of them present only once. The chain uses TRBV12-3 or TRBV12-4 and TRBJ1-5, with D perhaps TRBD1 (6 bases). The receptor comes from an adult woman who had mild COVID-19 (a few samples of this study predate the infection). Cell type and time point are not known. The sequencing sample was made of PBMCs or a T cell subset sorted from them (not recorded which). CDR3 protein: CASKTGSSNQPQHF. The CDR3 nucleotides are TGTGCCAGCAAAACAGGGAGTAGCAATCAGCCCCAGCATTTT.